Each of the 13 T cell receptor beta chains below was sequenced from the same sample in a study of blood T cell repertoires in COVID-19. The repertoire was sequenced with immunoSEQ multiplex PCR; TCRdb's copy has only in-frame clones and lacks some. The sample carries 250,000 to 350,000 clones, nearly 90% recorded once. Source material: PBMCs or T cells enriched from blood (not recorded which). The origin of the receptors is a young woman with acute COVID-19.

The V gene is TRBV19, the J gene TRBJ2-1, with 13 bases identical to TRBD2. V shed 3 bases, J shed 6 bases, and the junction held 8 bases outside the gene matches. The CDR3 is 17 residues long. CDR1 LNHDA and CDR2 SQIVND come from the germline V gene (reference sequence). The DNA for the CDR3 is TGTGCCAGTAGTATCCTCCGGACTAGCGGGAGACTCAATGAGCAGTTCTTC. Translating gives CASSILRTSGRLNEQFF.

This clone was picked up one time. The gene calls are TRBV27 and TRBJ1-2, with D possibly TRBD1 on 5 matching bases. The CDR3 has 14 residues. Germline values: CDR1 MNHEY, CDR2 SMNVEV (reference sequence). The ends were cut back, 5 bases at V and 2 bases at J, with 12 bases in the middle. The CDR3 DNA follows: TGTGCCAGCAGTCCGGAGACAGCCAACTATGGCTACACCTTC. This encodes CASSPETANYGYTF.

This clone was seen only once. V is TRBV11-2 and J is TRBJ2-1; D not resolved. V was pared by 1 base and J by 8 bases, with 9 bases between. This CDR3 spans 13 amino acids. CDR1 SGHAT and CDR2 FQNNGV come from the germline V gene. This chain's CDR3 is CASSLVGSHEQFF. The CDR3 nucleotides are TGTGCCAGCAGCTTAGTGGGCAGCCATGAGCAGTTCTTC.

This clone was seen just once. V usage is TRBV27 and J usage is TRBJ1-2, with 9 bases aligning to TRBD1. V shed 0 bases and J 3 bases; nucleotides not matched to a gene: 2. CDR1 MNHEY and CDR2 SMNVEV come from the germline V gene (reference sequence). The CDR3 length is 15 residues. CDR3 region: CASSLSHRGHYGYTF. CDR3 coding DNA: TGTGCCAGCAGTTTATCTCACAGGGGGCACTATGGCTACACCTTC.

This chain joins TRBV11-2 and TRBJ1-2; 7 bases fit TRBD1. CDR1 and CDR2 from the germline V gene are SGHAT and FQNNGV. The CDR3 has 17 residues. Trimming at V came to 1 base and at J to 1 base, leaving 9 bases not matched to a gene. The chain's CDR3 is CASSLGGVGQLNYGYTF. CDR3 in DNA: TGTGCCAGCAGCTTAGGGGGCGTGGGACAGCTTAACTATGGCTACACCTTC.

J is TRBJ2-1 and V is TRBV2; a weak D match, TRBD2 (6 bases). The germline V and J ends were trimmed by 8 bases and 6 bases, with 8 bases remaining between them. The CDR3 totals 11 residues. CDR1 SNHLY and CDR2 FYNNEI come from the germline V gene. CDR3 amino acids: CASGTRNEQFF. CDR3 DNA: TGTGCCAGCGGGACTCGCAATGAGCAGTTCTTC.

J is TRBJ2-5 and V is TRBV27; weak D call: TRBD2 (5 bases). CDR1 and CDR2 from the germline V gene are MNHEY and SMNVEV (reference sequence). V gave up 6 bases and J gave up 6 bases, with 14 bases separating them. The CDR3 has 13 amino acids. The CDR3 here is CASRRAGGQTQYF. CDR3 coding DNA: TGTGCCAGCAGAAGGGCCGGAGGCCAGACCCAGTACTTC.

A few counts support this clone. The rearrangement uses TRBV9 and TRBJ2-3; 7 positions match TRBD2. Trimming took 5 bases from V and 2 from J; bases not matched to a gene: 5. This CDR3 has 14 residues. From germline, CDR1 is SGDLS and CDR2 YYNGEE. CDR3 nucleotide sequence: TGTGCCAGCAGTCAGGCGGGGGTCACAGATACGCAGTATTTT. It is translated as CASSQAGVTDTQYF.

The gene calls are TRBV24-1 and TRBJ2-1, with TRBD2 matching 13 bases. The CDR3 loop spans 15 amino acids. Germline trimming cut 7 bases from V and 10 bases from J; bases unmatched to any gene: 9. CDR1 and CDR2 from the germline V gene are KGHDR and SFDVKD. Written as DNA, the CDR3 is TGTGCCACCAGCCCCACTAGCGGGAGGGCTGGGGAGCAGTTCTTC. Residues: CATSPTSGRAGEQFF.

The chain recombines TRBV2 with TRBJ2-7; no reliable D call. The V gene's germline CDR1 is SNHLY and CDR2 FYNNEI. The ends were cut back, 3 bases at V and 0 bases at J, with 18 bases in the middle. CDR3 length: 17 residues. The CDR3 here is CASSDSRQRQNSYEQYF. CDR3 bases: TGTGCCAGCAGTGACTCGCGCCAGCGCCAGAACTCCTACGAGCAGTACTTC.

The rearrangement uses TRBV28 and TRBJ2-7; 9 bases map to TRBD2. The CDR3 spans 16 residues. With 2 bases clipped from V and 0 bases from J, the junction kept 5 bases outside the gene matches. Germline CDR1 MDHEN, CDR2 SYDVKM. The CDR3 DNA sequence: TGTGCCAGCAGTTTAGTGGCTAGCGGGAACTCCTACGAGCAGTACTTC. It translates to CASSLVASGNSYEQYF.

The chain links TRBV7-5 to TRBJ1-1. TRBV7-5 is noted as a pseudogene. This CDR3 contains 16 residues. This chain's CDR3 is CARSLARTGGRTEAFF. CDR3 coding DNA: TGTGCCAGAAGCTTAGCCCGTACTGGGGGGAGGACTGAAGCTTTCTTT.

CDR3 DNA sequence: TGTGCCAGCAGTGACTTGGCTAGCGGAAGCACAGATACGCAGTATTTT. It is translated as CASSDLASGSTDTQYF. This chain connects TRBV6-4 to TRBJ2-3, with 7 bases lining up with TRBD2. This CDR3 is 16 amino acids long. Trimming cost V 1 base and J 0 bases; bases outside gene matches: 4. Germline CDR1 and CDR2: MRHNA and SNTAGT.